The source of this TCR beta chain is a study of blood T cell repertoires in COVID-19. Study as a whole: Material from acute and convalescent COVID-19 was sourced from the United States, Italy and Spain. Sample material is recorded as cDNA or gDNA derived from T cells, B-cell-depleted T cells, or PBMCs.

This clone has just a few counts. Sequencing was performed with immunoSEQ multiplex PCR; in TCRdb, only in-frame clones are kept and a portion is missing. The sample contains 160,000 or so clones, around 80% of which appear only once. The CDR3 covers 14 residues. Germline V gene sequence: CDR1 LNHDA, CDR2 SQIVND (reference sequence). The V end was cut by 5 bases, the J end by 8 bases, with 18 bases between. Sequencing was done on a sample of peripheral blood. This receptor was obtained from a man between 65 and 85 years old with active or convalescent COVID-19. The chain has TRBV19 and TRBJ1-2; tentative D call: TRBD1 (5 bases). The CDR3 nucleotides are TGTGCCAGTAGTCGGGCACCGCCAGGGTACGGCTACACCTTC. Protein sequence: CASSRAPPGYGYTF.